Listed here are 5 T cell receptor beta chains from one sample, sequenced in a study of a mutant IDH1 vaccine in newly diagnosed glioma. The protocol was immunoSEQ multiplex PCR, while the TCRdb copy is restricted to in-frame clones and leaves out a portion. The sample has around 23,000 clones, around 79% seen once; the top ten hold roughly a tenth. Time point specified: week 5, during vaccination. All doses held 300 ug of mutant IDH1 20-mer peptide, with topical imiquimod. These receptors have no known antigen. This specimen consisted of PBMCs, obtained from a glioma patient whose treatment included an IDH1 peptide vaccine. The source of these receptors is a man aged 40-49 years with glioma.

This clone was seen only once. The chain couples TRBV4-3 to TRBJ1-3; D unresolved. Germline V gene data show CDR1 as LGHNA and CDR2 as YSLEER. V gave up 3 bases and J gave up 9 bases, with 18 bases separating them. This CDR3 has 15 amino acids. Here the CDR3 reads CASSQSGPSQSTIYF. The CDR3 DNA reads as TGCGCCAGCAGCCAGAGCGGACCGAGTCAATCCACCATATATTTT.

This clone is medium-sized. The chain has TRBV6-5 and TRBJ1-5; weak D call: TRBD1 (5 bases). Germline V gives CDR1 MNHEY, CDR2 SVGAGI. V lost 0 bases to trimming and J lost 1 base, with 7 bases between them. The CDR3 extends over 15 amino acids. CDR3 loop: CASSYSKGSNQPQHF. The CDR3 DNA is TGTGCCAGCAGTTACTCGAAGGGGAGCAATCAGCCCCAGCATTTT.

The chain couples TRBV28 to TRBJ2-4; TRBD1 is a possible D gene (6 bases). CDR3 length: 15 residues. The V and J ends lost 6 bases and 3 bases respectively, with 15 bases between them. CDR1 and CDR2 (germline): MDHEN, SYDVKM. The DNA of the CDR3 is TGTGCCAGCAGCTGGGTAGGGGGTAGCAAAAACATTCAGTACTTC. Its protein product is CASSWVGGSKNIQYF.

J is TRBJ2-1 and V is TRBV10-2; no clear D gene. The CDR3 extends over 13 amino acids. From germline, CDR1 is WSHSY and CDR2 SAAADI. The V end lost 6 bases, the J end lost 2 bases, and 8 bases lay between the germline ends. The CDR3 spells CASRNPPYNEQFF. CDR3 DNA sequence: TGCGCCAGCAGAAACCCTCCCTACAATGAGCAGTTCTTC.

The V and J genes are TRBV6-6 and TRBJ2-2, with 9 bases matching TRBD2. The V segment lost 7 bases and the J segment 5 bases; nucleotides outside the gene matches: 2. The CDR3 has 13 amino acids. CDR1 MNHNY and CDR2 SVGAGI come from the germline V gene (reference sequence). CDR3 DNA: TGTGCCAGCACTCTAGCGGGAACCGGGGAGCTGTTTTTT. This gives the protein CASTLAGTGELFF.